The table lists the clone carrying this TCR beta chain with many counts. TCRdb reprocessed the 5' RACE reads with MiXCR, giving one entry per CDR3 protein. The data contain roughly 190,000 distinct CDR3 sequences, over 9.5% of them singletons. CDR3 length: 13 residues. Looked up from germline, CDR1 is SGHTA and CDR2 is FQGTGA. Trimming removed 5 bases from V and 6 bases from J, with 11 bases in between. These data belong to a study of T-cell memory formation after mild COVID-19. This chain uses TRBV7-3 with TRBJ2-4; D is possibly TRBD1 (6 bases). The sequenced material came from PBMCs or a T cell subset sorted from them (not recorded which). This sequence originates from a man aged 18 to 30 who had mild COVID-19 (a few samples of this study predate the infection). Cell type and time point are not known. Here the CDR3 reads CASSAQQGNIQYF. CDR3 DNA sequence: TGTGCCAGCAGCGCTCAACAGGGAAACATTCAGTACTTC.